The 8 T cell receptor beta chains below were found in one sample sequenced in a study of vaccination effects on CD4 cells after COVID-19. The protocol was immunoSEQ multiplex PCR, while the TCRdb copy is restricted to in-frame clones and leaves out a portion. The repertoire has 55,000 to 70,000 clones, about 80% of them found once; the top ten carry roughly 0.94%. Within the ViraFEST assay, antigen-specific CD4+ T cells underwent expansion with viral peptide pools prior to sequencing. Having been cultured for less than 13 days, the cells underwent CD4+ T cell isolation. Each participant was given two doses of one vaccine (BNT162b2 or mRNA-1273). Antigens for these TCRs are unknown. Sequenced here: CD4+ T cells from PBMCs cultured with HCoV-OC43 spike peptides, sampled after COVID-19 vaccination. This sample's subset: HCoV-OC43 spike overlapping peptide pool stimulation. These receptor sequences come from a human donor who received a COVID-19 vaccine.

This chain uses TRBV10-2 with TRBJ1-4, with D perhaps matching TRBD1 (6 bases). V was shortened by 8 bases and J by 1 base, with 11 bases between the two germline ends. The germline V gene encodes CDR1 WSHSY and CDR2 SAAADI. The CDR3 has 14 amino acids. CDR3 sequence (DNA): TGCGCCAGCCGTCAGGGGATAACTAATGAAAAACTGTTTTTT. Its translation: CASRQGITNEKLFF.

This chain connects TRBV27 to TRBJ2-2; 7 nucleotides line up with TRBD1. Per the germline V gene, CDR1 is MNHEY and CDR2 is SMNVEV (reference sequence). The J segment lost 5 bases and the V segment lost 5 bases, leaving 8 bases of the junction unmatched. The CDR3 is made up of 15 amino acids. This CDR3 reads CASSASSQGTGELFF. The CDR3 bases are TGTGCCAGCAGTGCCTCATCACAGGGGACCGGGGAGCTGTTTTTT.

The rearrangement links TRBV15 to TRBJ2-5, with D possibly being TRBD1 (6 bases). CDR3 size: 14 residues. The V gene lost 0 bases and the J gene lost 2 bases, with 7 bases spanning the gap. Germline CDR1 and CDR2: LNHNV and YYDKDF (reference sequence). CDR3 sequence reads: CATSRDRGQETQYF. In nucleotides, the CDR3 is TGTGCCACCAGCAGAGACAGGGGACAAGAGACCCAGTACTTC.

The chain combines TRBV3-1 (or the pseudogene TRBV3-2) with TRBJ2-5; TRBD2 matches 9 bases. The J segment lost 8 bases and the V segment lost 4 bases, leaving 8 bases of the junction unmatched. Germline V gene data show CDR1 as LGHDT and CDR2 as YNNKEL (reference sequence). This CDR3 has 14 amino acids. The DNA for the CDR3 is TGTGCCAGCAGCCCCAGGGGCGGGGGGGACACCCAGTACTTC. Its translation: CASSPRGGGDTQYF.

This chain links TRBV30 with TRBJ1-2; D might be TRBD1 (6 bases). V lost 5 bases and J lost 4, with 11 bases in between. CDR1 and CDR2 (germline): GTSNPN, SVGIG (reference sequence). This CDR3 is built from 12 residues. Written as DNA, the CDR3 is TGTGCCTGGGAGGGGGTTTCCTATGGCTACACCTTC. It specifies CAWEGVSYGYTF.

This chain links TRBV28 with TRBJ2-7; weak D call: TRBD2 (6 bases). The germline gives CDR1 MDHEN, CDR2 SYDVKM. The length of the CDR3 is 13 residues. The V end lost 6 bases, the J end lost 2 bases, and 11 bases lay between the germline ends. The CDR3 protein is CASREGRTYEQYV. CDR3 bases: TGTGCCAGCAGGGAGGGACGGACCTACGAGCAGTACGTC.

This clone is a singleton in its sample. This sequence joins TRBV5-1 and TRBJ1-4; no reliable D call. The CDR3 sequence is 13 residues long. CDR1 and CDR2 (germline): SGHRS, YFSETQ. V was clipped by 3 bases and J by 7 bases, with 10 bases between them. The CDR3 here is CASSSEVAEKLFF. CDR3 nucleotides: TGCGCCAGCAGCTCAGAGGTAGCTGAAAAACTGTTTTTT. The full variable domain, in which reference TRBV5-1 and TRBJ1-4 provide the parts outside the CDR3, is KAGVTQTPRYLIKTRGQQVTLSCSPISGHRSVSWYQQTPGQGLQFLFEYFSETQRNKGNFPGRFSGRQFSNSRSEMNVSTLELGDSALYLCASSSEVAEKLFFGSGTQLSVL.

The rearrangement links TRBV5-1 to TRBJ1-3; tentatively, D is TRBD1 (5 bases). Per the germline V gene, CDR1 is SGHRS and CDR2 is YFSETQ. This CDR3 is built from 16 residues. The V and J ends lost 1 base and 0 bases respectively, with 11 bases between them. CDR3 sequence: CASSLSPGASGNTIYF. CDR3 sequence (DNA): TGCGCCAGCAGCTTGAGTCCCGGGGCCTCTGGAAACACCATATATTTT.